This T cell receptor (beta chain) is drawn from a study of CD8+ T cells in alopecia areata. Study-wide findings and caveats: In scalp samples, resident alphabeta T cells of normal skin are also sequenced. Although TCR sharing was seen in mice, sharing across patients was less clear, possibly for HLA-related reasons. Compared with normal scalp, lesional scalp had higher clonality and more expanded CD8+ clones.

The V gene lost 5 bases and the J gene lost 7 bases, with 8 bases spanning the gap. CDR1 and CDR2 (germline): SQVTM, ANQGSEA. The CDR3 consists of 11 residues. Sorting separated CD4+ and CD8+ T cells out of PBMCs. Extraction of RNA preceded its reverse transcription into cDNA, which served as the sequencing template. Assay used: immunoSEQ multiplex PCR; TCRdb lists only in-frame clones, some missing. This sample yields some 200,000 clones, of which around 50% are seen a single time; 4% to 6% belongs to the top ten. A remark on this clone: The antigen is undetermined.

The sample comprised CD8+ T cells sorted from blood. This clonotype was obtained from a human donor in good health. This chain connects TRBV29-1 to TRBJ2-2, with D unresolved. The CDR3 nucleotides are TGCAGCGTTTACAAGAACGGGGAGCTGTTTTTT. Residues: CSVYKNGELFF.